The clone carrying this T cell receptor (beta chain) appeared a few times. An end of the junction differs from the germline gene, which may be a read error. TCRdb called the PCR reads again in MiXCR, with one record for every CDR3 protein. Of about 320,000 distinct CDR3 sequences listed, about a fifth are singletons. The germline V gene encodes CDR1 MGHRA and CDR2 YSYEKL. The CDR3 runs 21 residues. This entry is derived from a study of molecular identifiers for immune sequencing clone quantification. This receptor was identified in a human donor in good health. Some libraries in this study had Jurkat cell RNA spiked in. Material: naive CD8+ T cells from blood, with Jurkat cell RNA spiked in. Subset meaning: FACS-sorted CD8+CD4-CCR7+CD45RA+ naive T cells. The chain uses TRBV4-1 and TRBJ2-5; TRBD2 aligns across 14 bases. The CDR3 sequence: CAGSQPSIALGTSGSQETQYF. The CDR3, as DNA: TGCGCCGGCAGCCAGCCTTCTATCGCTTTGGGGACTAGCGGGAGCCAAGAGACCCAGTACTTC.